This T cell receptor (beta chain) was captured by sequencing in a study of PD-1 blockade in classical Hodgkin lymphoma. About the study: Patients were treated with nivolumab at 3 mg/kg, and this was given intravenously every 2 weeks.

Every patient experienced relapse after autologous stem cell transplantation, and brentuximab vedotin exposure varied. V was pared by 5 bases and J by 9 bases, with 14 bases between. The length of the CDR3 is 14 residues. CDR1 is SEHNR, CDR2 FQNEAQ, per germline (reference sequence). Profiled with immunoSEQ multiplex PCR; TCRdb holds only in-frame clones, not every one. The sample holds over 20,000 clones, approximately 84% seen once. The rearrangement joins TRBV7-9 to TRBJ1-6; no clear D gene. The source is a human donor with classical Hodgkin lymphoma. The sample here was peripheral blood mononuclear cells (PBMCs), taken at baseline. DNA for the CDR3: TGTGCCAGCAGCCCTTCCCTTACTAGTTCACCCCTCCACTTT. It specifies CASSPSLTSSPLHF. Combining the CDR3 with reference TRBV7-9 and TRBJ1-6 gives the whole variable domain DTGVSQNPRHKITKRGQNVTFRCDPISEHNRLYWYRQTLGQGPEFLTYFQNEAQLEKSRLLSDRFSAERPKGSFSTLEIQRTEQGDSAMYLCASSPSLTSSPLHFGNGTRLTVT.